One and the same sample provided the 2 T cell receptor beta chains below, sequenced in a study of tumour-infiltrating T cells in Burkitt lymphoma. Clones were sequenced by immunoSEQ multiplex PCR, and TCRdb holds only the in-frame ones, with some missing. The table records about 7,000 clones, 85% to 90% of them present only once. Sequencing was done on a sample of tumor tissue. The source of these receptors is a human donor with Burkitt lymphoma.

V usage is TRBV6-1 and J usage is TRBJ2-7; TRBD2 aligns across 8 bases. The CDR3 extends over 15 amino acids. Germline V lookup: CDR1 MNHNS, CDR2 SASEGT. V gave up 8 bases and J gave up 1 base; unmatched junction bases: 10. As DNA, the CDR3 is TGTGCCAGCGAGAAAGAGCGGGGGCTTTCCTACGAGCAGTACTTC. Translated, it gives CASEKERGLSYEQYF.

This clone was observed a few times. The V call is TRBV7-9, the J call TRBJ1-1; D not certain. V lost 4 bases to trimming and J lost 4 bases, with 16 bases between them. There are 15 residues in the CDR3. Germline V gene lookup returns CDR1 SEHNR and CDR2 FQNEAQ (reference sequence). The CDR3 DNA is TGTGCCAGCAGCTCTCAAAGGACCTCCGGCACTGAAGCTTTCTTT. Residues: CASSSQRTSGTEAFF.